This T cell receptor beta chain stems from a study of blood T cell repertoires in COVID-19. The overall study: In each case, the material was cDNA or gDNA derived from T cells, B-cell-depleted T cells, or PBMCs.

Participants reported their clinical history, and cohort assignment relied on those reports. Source study methods: Estimation of nucleated cell counts was performed using reference gene primer amplification. Assay used: immunoSEQ multiplex PCR; TCRdb lists only in-frame clones, some missing. V, J and clone size are taken as reported in that table, and D and trimming were inferred from the DNA itself. The sample has some 200,000 clones, 80% to 90% seen once. CDR3 size: 13 residues. Germline lookup yields CDR1 SGHAT and CDR2 FQNNGV. The V end lost 5 bases, the J end lost 3 bases, and 11 bases lay between the germline ends.

The material sequenced was PBMCs or T cells enriched from blood (not recorded which). The TCR comes from a woman under 30 in a cohort exposed to, infected with or recovered from COVID-19 (not recorded which). The gene calls are TRBV11-2 and TRBJ2-7; no reliable D call. CDR3 nucleotides: TGTGCCAGCAGCCAACGGAGAGGCTACGAGCAGTACTTC. It encodes CASSQRRGYEQYF. The entire variable domain, with the rest obtained from reference TRBV11-2 and TRBJ2-7, is as follows: EAGVAQSPRYKIIEKRQSVAFWCNPISGHATLYWYQQILGQGPKLLIQFQNNGVVDDSQLPKDRFSAERLKGVDSTLKIQPAKLEDSAVYLCASSQRRGYEQYFGPGTRLTVT.